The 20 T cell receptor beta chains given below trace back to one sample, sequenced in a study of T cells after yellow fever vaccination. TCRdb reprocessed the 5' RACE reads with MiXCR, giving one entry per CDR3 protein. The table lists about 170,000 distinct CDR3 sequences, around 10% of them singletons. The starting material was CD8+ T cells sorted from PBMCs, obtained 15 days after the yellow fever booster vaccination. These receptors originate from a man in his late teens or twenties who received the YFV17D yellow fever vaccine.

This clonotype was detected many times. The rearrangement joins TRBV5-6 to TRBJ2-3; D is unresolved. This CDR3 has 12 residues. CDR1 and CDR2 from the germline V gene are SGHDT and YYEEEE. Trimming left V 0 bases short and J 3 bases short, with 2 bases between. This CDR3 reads CASSLETDTQYF. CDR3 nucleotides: TGTGCCAGCAGCTTGGAGACAGATACGCAGTATTTT.

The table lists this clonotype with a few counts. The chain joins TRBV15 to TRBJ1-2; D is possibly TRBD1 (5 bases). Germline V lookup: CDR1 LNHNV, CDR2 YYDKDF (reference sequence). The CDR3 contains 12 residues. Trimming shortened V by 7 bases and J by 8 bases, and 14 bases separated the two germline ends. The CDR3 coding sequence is TGTGCCACCAAAGGGACCGGCTTCGGCTACACCTTC. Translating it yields CATKGTGFGYTF.

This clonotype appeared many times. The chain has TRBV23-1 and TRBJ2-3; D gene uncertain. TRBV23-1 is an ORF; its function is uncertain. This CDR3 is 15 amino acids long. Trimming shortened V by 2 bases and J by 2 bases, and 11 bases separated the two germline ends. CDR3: CASSQESRDTDTQYF. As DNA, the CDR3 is TGCGCCAGCAGTCAAGAGTCCCGAGACACAGATACGCAGTATTTT.

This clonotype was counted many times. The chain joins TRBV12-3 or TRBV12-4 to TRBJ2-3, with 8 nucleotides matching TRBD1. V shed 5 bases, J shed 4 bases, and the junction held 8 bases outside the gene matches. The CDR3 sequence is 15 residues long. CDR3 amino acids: CASSPLDREADTQYF. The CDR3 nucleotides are TGTGCCAGCAGTCCTTTGGACAGGGAGGCAGATACGCAGTATTTT.

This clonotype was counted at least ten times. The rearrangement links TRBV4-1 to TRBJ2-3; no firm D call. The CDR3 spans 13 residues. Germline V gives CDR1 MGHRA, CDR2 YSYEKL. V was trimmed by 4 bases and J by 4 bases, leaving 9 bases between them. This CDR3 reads CASSRTESDTQYF. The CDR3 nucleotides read TGCGCCAGCAGCCGAACAGAGTCAGATACGCAGTATTTT.

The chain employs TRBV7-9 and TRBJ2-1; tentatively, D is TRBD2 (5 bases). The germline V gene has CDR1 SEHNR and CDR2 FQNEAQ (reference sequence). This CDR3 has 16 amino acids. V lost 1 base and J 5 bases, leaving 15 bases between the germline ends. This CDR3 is CASSLVVRVWNNEQFF. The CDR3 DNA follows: TGTGCCAGCAGCTTAGTAGTGAGGGTCTGGAACAATGAGCAGTTCTTC. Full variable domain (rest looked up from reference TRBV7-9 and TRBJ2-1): DTGVSQNPRHKITKRGQNVTFRCDPISEHNRLYWYRQTLGQGPEFLTYFQNEAQLEKSRLLSDRFSAERPKGSFSTLEIQRTEQGDSAMYLCASSLVVRVWNNEQFFGPGTRLTVL.

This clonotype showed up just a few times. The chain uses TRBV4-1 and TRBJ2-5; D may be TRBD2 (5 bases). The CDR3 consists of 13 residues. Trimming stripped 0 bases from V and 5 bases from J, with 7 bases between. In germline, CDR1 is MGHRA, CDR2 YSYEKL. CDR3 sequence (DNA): TGCGCCAGCAGCCAAGATGGCGGGGAGACCCAGTACTTC. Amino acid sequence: CASSQDGGETQYF.

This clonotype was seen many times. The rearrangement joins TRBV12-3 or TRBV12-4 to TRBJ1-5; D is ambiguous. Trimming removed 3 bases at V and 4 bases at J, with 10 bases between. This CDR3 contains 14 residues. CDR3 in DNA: TGTGCCAGCAGTTTGGGTAACGGGAATCAGCCCCAGCATTTT. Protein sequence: CASSLGNGNQPQHF.

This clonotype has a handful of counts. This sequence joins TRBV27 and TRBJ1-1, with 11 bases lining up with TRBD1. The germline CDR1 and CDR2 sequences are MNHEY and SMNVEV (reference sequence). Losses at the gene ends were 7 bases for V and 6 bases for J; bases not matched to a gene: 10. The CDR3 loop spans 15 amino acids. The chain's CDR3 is CASMDRGLLFSEAFF. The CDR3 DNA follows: TGTGCCAGCATGGACAGGGGGCTTTTGTTTTCTGAAGCTTTCTTT.

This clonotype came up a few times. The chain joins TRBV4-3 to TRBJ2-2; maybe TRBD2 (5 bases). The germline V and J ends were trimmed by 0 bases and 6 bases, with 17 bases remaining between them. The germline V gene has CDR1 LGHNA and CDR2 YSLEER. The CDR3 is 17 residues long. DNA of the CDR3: TGCGCCAGCAGCCAAGATCTCTTGCGGGTTCGATCCGGGGAGCTGTTTTTT. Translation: CASSQDLLRVRSGELFF.

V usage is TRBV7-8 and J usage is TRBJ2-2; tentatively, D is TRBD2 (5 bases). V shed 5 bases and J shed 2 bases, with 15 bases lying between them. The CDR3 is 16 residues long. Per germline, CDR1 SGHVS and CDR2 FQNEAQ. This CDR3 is CASSPVGRPNTGELFF. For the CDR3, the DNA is TGTGCCAGCAGCCCAGTAGGGAGACCCAACACCGGGGAGCTGTTTTTT.

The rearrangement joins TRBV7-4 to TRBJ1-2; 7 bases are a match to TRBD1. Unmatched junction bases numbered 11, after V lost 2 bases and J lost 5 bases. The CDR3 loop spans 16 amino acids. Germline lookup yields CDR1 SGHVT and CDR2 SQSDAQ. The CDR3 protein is CASSLRIRQGWYGYTF. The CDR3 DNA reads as TGTGCCAGCAGCTTAAGGATAAGACAGGGATGGTATGGCTACACCTTC.

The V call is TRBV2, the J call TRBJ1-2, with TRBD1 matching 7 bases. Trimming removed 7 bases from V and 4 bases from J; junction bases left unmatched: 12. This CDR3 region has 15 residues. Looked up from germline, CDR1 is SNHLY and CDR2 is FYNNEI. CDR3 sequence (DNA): TGTGCCAGCACGGACAGGTCGTGGGGTTTCTATGGCTACACCTTC. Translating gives CASTDRSWGFYGYTF.

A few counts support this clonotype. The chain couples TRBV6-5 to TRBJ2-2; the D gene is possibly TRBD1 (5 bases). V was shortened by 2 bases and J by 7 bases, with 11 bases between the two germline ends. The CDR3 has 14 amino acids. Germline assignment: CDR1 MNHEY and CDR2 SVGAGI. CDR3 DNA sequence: TGTGCCAGCAGTTACGGGGCCCACATCGGGGAGCTGTTTTTT. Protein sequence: CASSYGAHIGELFF.

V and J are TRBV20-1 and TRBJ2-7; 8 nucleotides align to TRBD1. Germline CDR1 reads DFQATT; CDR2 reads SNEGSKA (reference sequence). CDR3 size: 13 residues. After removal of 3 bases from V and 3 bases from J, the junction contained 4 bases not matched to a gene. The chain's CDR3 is CSASEGTGYEQYF. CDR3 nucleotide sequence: TGCAGTGCTAGTGAGGGGACAGGCTACGAGCAGTACTTC.

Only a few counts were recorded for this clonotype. The CDR3 here is CASSSLRTLTGGEKLFF. The CDR3 DNA reads as TGTGCCAGCAGCTCGTTAAGGACCCTGACAGGCGGGGAAAAACTGTTTTTT. The chain has TRBV7-9 and TRBJ1-4; perhaps TRBD1 as D (6 bases). V lost 4 bases, J lost 8 bases, and 23 bases lay in between. CDR1 is SEHNR and CDR2 is FQNEAQ in the germline V gene (reference sequence). The CDR3 is made up of 17 amino acids.

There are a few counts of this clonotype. DNA of the CDR3: TGCGCCAGCAGCCACGGACAGGGCGGGGACCAGCCCCAGCATTTT. This codes for CASSHGQGGDQPQHF. The chain couples TRBV4-1 to TRBJ1-5; 8 bases are shared with TRBD1. J lost 7 bases, V lost 3 bases, and 8 bases had no gene match. CDR1 MGHRA and CDR2 YSYEKL come from the germline V gene. CDR3 length equals 15 residues.

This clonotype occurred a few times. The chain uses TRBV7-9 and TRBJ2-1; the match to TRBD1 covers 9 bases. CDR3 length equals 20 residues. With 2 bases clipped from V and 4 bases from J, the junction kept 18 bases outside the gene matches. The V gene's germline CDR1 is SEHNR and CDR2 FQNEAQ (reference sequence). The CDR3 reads CASSLSGFKYGTGSYNEQFF. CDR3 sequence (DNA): TGTGCCAGCAGCTTAAGTGGGTTTAAGTATGGGACAGGGTCGTACAATGAGCAGTTCTTC.

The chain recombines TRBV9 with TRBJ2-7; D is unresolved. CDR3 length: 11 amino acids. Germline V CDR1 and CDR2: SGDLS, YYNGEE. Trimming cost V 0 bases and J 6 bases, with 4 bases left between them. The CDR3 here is CASSVAIEQYV. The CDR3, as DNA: TGTGCCAGCAGCGTAGCGATCGAGCAGTACGTC.

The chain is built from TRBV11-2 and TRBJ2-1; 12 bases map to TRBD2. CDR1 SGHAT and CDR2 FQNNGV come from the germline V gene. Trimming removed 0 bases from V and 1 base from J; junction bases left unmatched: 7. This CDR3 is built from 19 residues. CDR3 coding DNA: TGTGCCAGCAGCTTAGATTTTTGGACTAGCGGGGATTCCTACAATGAGCAGTTCTTC. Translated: CASSLDFWTSGDSYNEQFF.